These 24 T cell receptor beta chains share one sample of origin, sequenced in a study of TIL therapy for anti-PD-1-resistant metastatic lung cancer. Indicated time point: pre-treatment sample, taken before nivolumab and TIL therapy. Most excised metastases sampled were pleural nodules or supraclavicular lymph nodes. The libraries were made with immunoSEQ v3. Data came from immunoSEQ multiplex PCR; TCRdb stores just in-frame clones and leaves some out. The data contain roughly 92,000 clones, about three fifths of them singletons. Sample: tumor tissue, taken at baseline. The source of these receptors is a person between 25 and 80 years old with non-small cell lung cancer.

V gene TRBV28 combines with J gene TRBJ1-2; maybe TRBD1 (6 bases). Germline CDR1 is MDHEN and CDR2 is SYDVKM. Trimming shortened V by 7 bases and J by 5 bases, and 17 bases separated the two germline ends. The CDR3 length is 14 residues. CDR3 sequence reads: CASNSGQGSYGYTF. The CDR3 coding sequence is TGTGCCAGCAACTCCGGGCAGGGGAGTTATGGCTACACCTTC.

This clone has just a few counts. The rearrangement uses TRBV19 and TRBJ2-5; D unresolved. Deletions cut 3 bases from V and 2 bases from J, with 7 bases between. The CDR3 is 13 residues long. Germline V gives CDR1 LNHDA, CDR2 SQIVND (reference sequence). In DNA form, the CDR3 reads TGTGCCAGTAGTATCTTGGAACAAGAGACCCAGTACTTC. Amino acid sequence: CASSILEQETQYF.

V gene TRBV6-2 or TRBV6-3 combines with J gene TRBJ2-7; D may match TRBD1 or TRBD2 (6 bases each). Trimming took off 2 bases at V and 6 bases at J, with 20 bases between the two ends. The germline V gene encodes CDR1 MNHEY and CDR2 SVGEGT. The CDR3 loop spans 16 amino acids. CDR3: CASSYPRGGGASEQYF. CDR3 bases: TGTGCCAGCAGTTACCCCAGGGGTGGAGGGGCATCCGAGCAGTACTTC.

The J gene is TRBJ2-7, the V gene TRBV10-3; D is uncertain. CDR3 length: 14 residues. Trimming shortened V by 3 bases and J by 4 bases, and 13 bases separated the two germline ends. CDR1 and CDR2 from the germline V gene are ENHRY and SYGVKD. DNA for the CDR3: TGTGCCATCAGTGACCGCGGAGTGGGGTACGAGCAGTACTTC. It translates to CAISDRGVGYEQYF.

The chain links TRBV15 to TRBJ2-2, with TRBD1 identical over 7 bases. The CDR3 totals 14 residues. The J segment lost 3 bases and the V segment lost 9 bases, leaving 7 bases of the junction unmatched. Germline V gives CDR1 LNHNV, CDR2 YYDKDF (reference sequence). The CDR3 DNA reads as TGTGCCACGCAAACAGGGGCGGACACCGGGGAGCTGTTTTTT. Amino acid sequence: CATQTGADTGELFF.

This chain connects TRBV18 to TRBJ1-1, with 9 bases fitting TRBD1. Trimming removed 4 bases from V and 4 bases from J; junction bases left unmatched: 7. Looked up from germline, CDR1 is KGHSH and CDR2 is LQKENI. The CDR3 has 15 residues. Here the CDR3 reads CASSQEQGARTEAFF. The CDR3 DNA is TGTGCCAGCTCACAAGAACAGGGGGCGCGCACTGAAGCTTTCTTT.

The sample holds a few counts of this clone. This rearrangement joins TRBV4-1 to TRBJ2-5; tentatively, D is TRBD2 (7 bases). Germline assignment: CDR1 MGHRA and CDR2 YSYEKL. This CDR3 has 21 residues. Trimming removed 0 bases at V and 2 bases at J, with 28 bases between. CDR3 region: CASSQEGQTGTTRLSQETQYF. Here the CDR3 DNA reads TGCGCCAGCAGCCAAGAGGGACAAACCGGGACTACACGCCTAAGTCAAGAGACCCAGTACTTC.

The chain employs TRBV5-1 and TRBJ2-1, with 10 bases lining up with TRBD2. V was pared by 3 bases and J by 7 bases, with 10 bases of the junction left unmatched. The CDR3 is 16 amino acids. Per germline, CDR1 SGHRS and CDR2 YFSETQ. In DNA form, the CDR3 reads TGCGCCAGCAGCTGGACCCCTAGCGGGGGAAGTAATGAGCAGTTCTTC. It encodes CASSWTPSGGSNEQFF.

The chain combines TRBV4-3 with TRBJ2-3; 10 positions agree with TRBD2. The CDR3 totals 16 residues. CDR1 and CDR2 (germline): LGHNA, YSLEER. Trimming removed 0 bases from V and 1 base from J; junction bases left unmatched: 1. This CDR3 is CASSQDLAGGTDTQYF. CDR3 nucleotides: TGCGCCAGCAGCCAAGACCTAGCGGGAGGCACAGATACGCAGTATTTT.

The chain carries TRBV7-9 and TRBJ2-5; TRBD1 aligns across 7 bases. The DNA end lines up better with TRBJ2-7; the J call may be wrong. Germline CDR1 SEHNR, CDR2 FQNEAQ (reference sequence). The CDR3 has 13 amino acids. CDR3 loop: CASSGQVEYEQYF. DNA for the CDR3: TGTGCCAGCAGCGGACAGGTCGAATACGAGCAGTACTTC.

The table lists this clone with a few counts. The V gene is TRBV12-3 or TRBV12-4, the J gene TRBJ2-7; no clear D. The V gene lost 6 bases and the J gene lost 7 bases, with 16 bases spanning the gap. This CDR3 has 13 residues. CDR3 region: CASSNTYEQEQYF. The CDR3 DNA sequence: TGTGCCAGCAGCAATACTTACGAGCAGGAGCAGTACTTC.

V usage is TRBV7-6 and J usage is TRBJ2-1; TRBD1 aligns across 8 bases. CDR3 length: 16 residues. Germline lookup yields CDR1 SGHVS and CDR2 FNYEAQ. With 0 bases clipped from V and 6 bases from J, the junction kept 7 bases outside the gene matches. The CDR3 region has the DNA TGTGCCAGCAGCTTAGCGCACCGGACAGGGAGCAATGAGCAGTTCTTC. It is translated as CASSLAHRTGSNEQFF.

This chain's CDR3 is CASSLLWMGVNTEAFF. CDR3 DNA sequence: TGTGCCAGCAGTTTACTTTGGATGGGGGTGAACACTGAAGCTTTCTTT. This sequence joins TRBV28 and TRBJ1-1, with D possibly being TRBD1 (5 bases). V lost 2 bases and J 0 bases, leaving 13 bases between the germline ends. Germline lookup yields CDR1 MDHEN and CDR2 SYDVKM. The CDR3 contains 16 residues.

This clone has a single count. The rearrangement joins TRBV11-2 to TRBJ2-7; TRBD2 matches 8 bases. Germline CDR1 is SGHAT and CDR2 is FQNNGV. The CDR3 runs to 13 residues. The ends lost 6 bases at V and 2 bases at J; junction bases unmatched: 3. CDR3 sequence: CASSAGGAYEQYF. The CDR3 DNA is TGTGCCAGCAGTGCCGGGGGGGCCTACGAGCAGTACTTC.

The V call is TRBV6-5, the J call TRBJ1-6; 7 bases map to TRBD1. The CDR3 is made up of 15 amino acids. Germline lookup yields CDR1 MNHEY and CDR2 SVGAGI. The ends lost 5 bases at V and 8 bases at J; junction bases unmatched: 9. DNA for the CDR3: TGTGCCAGCAGTCCTCTAAGGACAGGCGATTCACCCCTCCACTTT. Translated, it gives CASSPLRTGDSPLHF.

V gene TRBV6-2 or TRBV6-3 combines with J gene TRBJ2-1; no clear D gene. This CDR3 has 15 residues. The V gene's germline CDR1 is MNHEY and CDR2 SVGEGT. The ends were cut back, 4 bases at V and 0 bases at J, with 10 bases in the middle. The CDR3 bases are TGTGCCAGCAGTTCCACCACGAGCTCCTACAATGAGCAGTTCTTC. Translation: CASSSTTSSYNEQFF.

This chain uses TRBV7-8 with TRBJ1-1; TRBD1 matches at 7 bases. V lost 6 bases to trimming and J lost 1 base; unmatched junction nucleotides: 5. The CDR3 runs 14 residues. Germline V lookup: CDR1 SGHVS, CDR2 FQNEAQ. The CDR3 reads CASRGGTANTEAFF. The DNA for the CDR3 is TGTGCCAGCAGAGGAGGGACAGCGAACACTGAAGCTTTCTTT.

This chain joins TRBV6-5 and TRBJ2-7; perhaps TRBD1 as D (5 bases). The CDR3 length is 15 residues. Germline lookup yields CDR1 MNHEY and CDR2 SVGAGI. V shed 5 bases and J shed 3 bases, with 17 bases lying between them. CDR3 region: CASSPRVGRDYEQYF. The CDR3 nucleotides are TGTGCCAGCAGTCCAAGGGTGGGGCGCGACTACGAGCAGTACTTC.

This clone was detected ten times or more. In DNA form, the CDR3 reads TGTGCCAGCAGCTTAGGGGTGTTCGAGGGTACTGGAAACACCATATATTTT. It translates to CASSLGVFEGTGNTIYF. The genes are TRBV11-2 and TRBJ1-3; D is undetermined. V dropped 1 base and J dropped 2 bases, with 15 bases sitting between them. The CDR3 is 17 residues long. The germline V gene encodes CDR1 SGHAT and CDR2 FQNNGV.

V usage is TRBV6-4 and J usage is TRBJ1-1; 7 bases align to TRBD1. CDR3 length: 14 amino acids. The germline V gene encodes CDR1 MRHNA and CDR2 SNTAGT. Unmatched junction bases numbered 8, after V lost 6 bases and J lost 4 bases. CDR3 coding DNA: TGTGCCAGCAGCCCGGGACAGAGGGCCACTGAAGCTTTCTTT. This codes for CASSPGQRATEAFF.

The rearrangement joins TRBV21-1 to TRBJ1-3. TRBV21-1 is marked as a pseudogene. CDR3 length equals 18 residues. CDR3 region: CASTRIQGRRAAGNTIYF. CDR3 sequence (DNA): TGTGCCAGCACCAGAATCCAAGGTAGGAGGGCGGCTGGAAACACCATATATTTT.

The V gene is TRBV30, the J gene TRBJ1-3, with TRBD1 identical over 7 bases. Germline V gene sequence: CDR1 GTSNPN, CDR2 SVGIG (reference sequence). This CDR3 has 13 amino acids. V was pared by 8 bases and J by 7 bases, with 11 bases of the junction left unmatched. In nucleotides, the CDR3 is TGTGCCCGCCAGGGGGTCGCAGGGAACACCATATATTTT. The encoded protein is CARQGVAGNTIYF.

This clone showed up just a few times. This chain joins TRBV6-2 or TRBV6-3 and TRBJ2-3; possible D gene TRBD2, 5 bases. Trimming shortened V by 0 bases and J by 0 bases, and 25 bases separated the two germline ends. The CDR3 has 21 amino acids. Per the germline V gene, CDR1 is MNHEY and CDR2 is SVGEGT. The CDR3 coding sequence is TGTGCCAGCAGTTACTCCGGGGTTAGCGCAGGCAGCTCCCTCAGCACAGATACGCAGTATTTT. Translating it yields CASSYSGVSAGSSLSTDTQYF.

The chain joins TRBV11-2 to TRBJ2-2, with a weak D call TRBD2 (6 bases). Germline CDR1 and CDR2: SGHAT and FQNNGV. V lost 5 bases to trimming and J lost 0 bases, with 10 bases between them. There are 15 residues in the CDR3. CDR3 amino acids: CASSPGGTNTGELFF. CDR3 nucleotide sequence: TGTGCCAGCAGCCCCGGGGGTACGAACACCGGGGAGCTGTTTTTT.